The rows below give T cell receptor beta chains drawn from one sample of a study of regulatory T cells in long-lasting Graves disease. TCRdb itself ran the multiplex PCR reads through MiXCR, one entry per CDR3 protein. The sample records 540,000 or so distinct CDR3 sequences, about 14% being singletons. The sample was also linked to a second study, of T cells in Graves' hyperthyroidism and ophthalmopathy.

Sample: peripheral blood mononuclear cells (PBMCs), taken at new diagnosis, from a patient treated with antithyroid drugs. All receptors derive from a man aged 25-45 years with Graves disease. CDR3s include the opening cysteine and the closing phenylalanine or tryptophan. The D gene is left open where the match is weak. Expanded clones get a size class; other rows say once, few or many, or leave the size out.

>TRBV5-1|many|TRBJ2-5|NA
CASSWDQETQYF
TGTGCCAGCAGTTGGGACCAAGAGACCCAGTACTTC
>TRBV5-1|few|TRBJ1-5|TRBD1
CASSSGQGSNQPQHF
TGCGCCAGCAGCTCTGGACAGGGGAGCAATCAGCCCCAGCATTTT
>TRBV12-3/TRBV12-4|many|TRBJ2-3|TRBD2
CASSSSSGNQDTQYF
TGTGCCAGCAGTTCTAGTAGCGGGAATCAGGATACGCAGTATTTT
>TRBV12-3/TRBV12-4|many|TRBJ2-6|NA
CASSFSGYSGANVLTF
TGTGCCAGCAGTTTCTCAGGCTACTCTGGGGCCAACGTCCTGACTTTC
>TRBV5-8|few|TRBJ1-2|NA
CASSFFQNGYTF
TGTGCCAGCAGCTTTTTTCAGAATGGCTACACCTTC
>TRBV28|many|TRBJ1-3|NA
CASSLGQGEGNTIYF
TGTGCCAGCAGTTTGGGGCAGGGAGAAGGAAACACCATATATTTT
>TRBV5-1|many|TRBJ1-1|NA
CASSLDPRNTEAFF
TGCGCCAGCAGCTTGGACCCTCGGAACACTGAAGCTTTCTTT
>TRBV27|many|TRBJ1-5|NA
CASSLRVTVNQPQHF
TGTGCCAGCAGTTTACGGGTAACAGTTAATCAGCCCCAGCATTTT
>TRBV18|many|TRBJ2-3|TRBD2
CASSPTSGSRPDTQYF
TGTGCCAGCTCACCAACGAGCGGGAGTAGGCCAGATACGCAGTATTTT
>TRBV20-1|many|TRBJ1-5|NA
CSATAGTFGQPQHF
TGCAGTGCTACCGCCGGGACCTTTGGGCAGCCCCAGCATTTT
>TRBV27|NA|TRBJ2-7|TRBD2
CASSLTLAGAYEQYF
TGTGCCAGCAGTTTAACCCTAGCGGGAGCCTACGAGCAGTACTTC
>TRBV5-1|NA|TRBJ2-7|NA
CASRPFRDHEQYF
TGCGCCAGCAGGCCTTTCAGGGACCACGAGCAGTACTTC
>TRBV29-1|many|TRBJ2-1|TRBD1
CSVLPGTGGDEQFF
TGCAGCGTCTTACCCGGGACAGGGGGGGATGAGCAGTTCTTC
>TRBV6-1|NA|TRBJ2-7|TRBD1
CASTPGTGDSKPYEQYF
TGTGCCAGCACCCCGGGGACAGGCGACTCAAAACCCTACGAGCAGTACTTC
>TRBV28|many|TRBJ2-3|TRBD2
CASSLFGTSGSSDTQYF
TGTGCCAGCAGTTTATTCGGGACTAGCGGGAGTTCAGATACGCAGTATTTT
>TRBV4-2|once|TRBJ2-7|NA
CASSQELALKGYEQCF
TGTGCCAGCAGCCAAGAATTGGCACTGAAGGGCTACGAGCAGTGCTTC
>TRBV7-6|many|TRBJ1-2|NA
CASSENTNYGYTF
TGTGCCAGCAGCGAGAATACTAACTATGGCTACACCTTC
>TRBV5-1|few|TRBJ2-7|TRBD1
CASSLIRGKVYEQYF
TGCGCCAGCAGCTTAATCAGGGGGAAAGTATACGAGCAGTACTTC
>TRBV30|NA|TRBJ2-2|TRBD2
CAWRFGGAGELFF
TGTGCCTGGAGATTTGGGGGGGCCGGGGAGCTGTTTTTT
>TRBV7-8|many|TRBJ2-7|NA
CASNRSGREQYF
TGTGCCAGCAACCGGTCAGGGCGCGAGCAGTACTTC
>TRBV7-9|many|TRBJ2-1|NA
CASNPSLDYNEQFF
TGTGCCAGCAACCCCAGCCTAGACTACAATGAGCAGTTCTTC
>TRBV27|many|TRBJ2-7|NA
CASSYRQNEQYF
TGTGCCAGCAGCTATAGACAGAACGAGCAGTACTTC
>TRBV15|once|TRBJ2-1|TRBD2
CATSRAGLAGAGEQFF
TGTGCCACCAGCAGAGCGGGACTAGCGGGAGCAGGTGAGCAGTTCTTC
>TRBV19|NA|TRBJ2-6|NA
CASSTWESGANVLTF
TGTGCCAGTAGTACCTGGGAGTCTGGGGCCAACGTCCTGACTTTC
>TRBV7-3|few|TRBJ1-1|NA
CASSPIGNMNTEAFF
TGTGCCAGCAGCCCTATCGGGAACATGAACACTGAAGCTTTCTTT
>TRBV7-9|many|TRBJ2-7|NA
CASSLVSIAFSGAYEQYF
TGTGCCAGCAGCTTAGTGTCCATTGCTTTCAGCGGCGCCTACGAGCAGTACTTC
>TRBV20-1|few|TRBJ1-3|NA
CSASANSGNTIYF
TGCAGTGCCTCGGCTAACTCTGGAAACACCATATATTTT
>TRBV29-1|NA|TRBJ2-6|NA
CSVAVSGANVLTF
TGCAGCGTGGCTGTCTCTGGGGCCAACGTCCTGACTTTC
>TRBV3-1|NA|TRBJ2-1|NA
CASSQGLAEQFF
TGTGCCAGCAGCCAAGGGTTGGCTGAGCAGTTCTTC
>TRBV20-1|NA|TRBJ2-2|TRBD2
CSAMAGGSAGELFF
TGCAGTGCTATGGCGGGAGGCTCCGCCGGGGAGCTGTTTTTT
>TRBV2|many|TRBJ2-7|TRBD1
CASSDRRGRGEQYF
TGTGCCAGCAGTGATCGCAGGGGGCGAGGCGAGCAGTACTTC
>TRBV2|many|TRBJ2-7|NA
CASSEDGTPNF
TGTGCCAGCAGTGAAGATGGTACCCCAAACTTC